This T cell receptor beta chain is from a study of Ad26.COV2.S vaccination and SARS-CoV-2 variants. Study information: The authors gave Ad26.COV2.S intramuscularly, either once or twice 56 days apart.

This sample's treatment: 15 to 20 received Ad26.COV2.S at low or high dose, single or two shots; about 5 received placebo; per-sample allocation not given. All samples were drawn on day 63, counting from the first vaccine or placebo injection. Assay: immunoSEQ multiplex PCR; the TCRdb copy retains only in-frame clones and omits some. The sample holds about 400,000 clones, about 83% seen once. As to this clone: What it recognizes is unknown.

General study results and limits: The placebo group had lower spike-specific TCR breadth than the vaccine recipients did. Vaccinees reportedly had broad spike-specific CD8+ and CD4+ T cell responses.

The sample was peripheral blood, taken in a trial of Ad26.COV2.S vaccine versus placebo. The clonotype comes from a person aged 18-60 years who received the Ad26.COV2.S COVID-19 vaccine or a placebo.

The CDR3 reads CASSFHNEQFF. CDR3 bases: TGTGCCAGCAGCTTCCACAATGAGCAGTTCTTC. The chain carries TRBV7-9 and TRBJ2-1; D call uncertain. Looked up from germline, CDR1 is SEHNR and CDR2 is FQNEAQ (reference sequence). V was cut by 3 bases and J by 5 bases, with 2 bases left in between. CDR3 length: 11 residues.